Following are 22 T cell receptor beta chains from one sample sequenced in a study of T cell changes during pregnancy in multiple sclerosis. The table came from immunoSEQ multiplex PCR; TCRdb's copy has only in-frame clones and leaves some out. The data show roughly 110,000 clones, with 92% seen just once and 1.5% held by the top ten. This specimen was peripheral blood, taken in the third trimester of pregnancy. All receptors come from a female donor with multiple sclerosis, enrolled in a pregnancy study.

The genes are TRBV5-1 and TRBJ2-2, with 8 nucleotides matching TRBD1. This CDR3 comprises 15 residues. The J segment lost 3 bases and the V segment lost 4 bases, leaving 5 bases of the junction unmatched. Germline CDR1 reads SGHRS; CDR2 reads YFSETQ. CDR3 in amino acids: CASSQSTGDTGELFF. CDR3 coding DNA: TGCGCCAGCAGCCAGTCGACAGGGGACACCGGGGAGCTGTTTTTT.

The rearrangement joins TRBV2 to TRBJ2-3, with D possibly matching TRBD2 (6 bases). Trimming pared 4 bases from V and 2 bases from J, leaving 13 bases between. CDR3 length: 15 amino acids. Germline loops: CDR1 SNHLY, CDR2 FYNNEI. The CDR3 sequence is CASSGTTPNTDTQYF. The CDR3 DNA sequence: TGTGCCAGCAGTGGGACTACCCCAAACACAGATACGCAGTATTTT.

This rearrangement joins TRBV27 to TRBJ1-1; D call uncertain. Deletions cut 3 bases from V and 8 bases from J, with 10 bases between. Per germline, CDR1 MNHEY and CDR2 SMNVEV (reference sequence). This CDR3 is built from 12 residues. The CDR3 reads CASSFEGGEAFF. As DNA, the CDR3 is TGTGCCAGCAGTTTCGAAGGAGGGGAAGCTTTCTTT.

V usage is TRBV5-4 and J usage is TRBJ2-3; 8 bases map to TRBD1. The CDR3 loop spans 15 amino acids. CDR1 and CDR2 (germline): SGHNT, YYREEE (reference sequence). After removal of 3 bases from V and 6 bases from J, the junction contained 9 bases not matched to a gene. The CDR3 region has the DNA TGTGCCAGCAGCTCACGAACAGGGGGATTGGATACGCAGTATTTT. Protein: CASSSRTGGLDTQYF.

The rearrangement uses TRBV9 and TRBJ1-5; TRBD1 is a possible D gene (5 bases). Germline CDR1 reads SGDLS; CDR2 reads YYNGEE. The CDR3 has 15 residues. Between the trimmed V and J ends, which lost 3 bases and 7 bases, there was a span of 17 bases. In DNA form, the CDR3 reads TGTGCCAGCAGCGCGGAGGGGATAGGGGACCAGCCCCAGCATTTT. Its protein product is CASSAEGIGDQPQHF.

The chain employs TRBV19 and TRBJ1-1; D gene unclear. The germline gives CDR1 LNHDA, CDR2 SQIVND (reference sequence). The CDR3 has 13 residues. Trimming cost V 6 bases and J 3 bases, with 11 bases left between them. The CDR3 DNA is TGTGCCAGTAGGCTCGGACTGTACACTGAAGCTTTCTTT. It translates to CASRLGLYTEAFF.

This clone was counted a single time. This sequence joins TRBV5-8 and TRBJ1-1; no clear D gene. Germline values: CDR1 SGHTS, CDR2 YDEGEE. The CDR3 contains 14 residues. The V end lost 0 bases, the J end lost 0 bases, and 6 bases lay between the germline ends. The CDR3 loop is CASSLGGMNTEAFF. The CDR3 DNA follows: TGTGCCAGCAGCTTGGGCGGCATGAACACTGAAGCTTTCTTT. The variable domain in full, completed from reference TRBV5-8 and TRBJ1-1, reads EAGVTQSPTHLIKTRGQQATLRCSPISGHTSVYWYQQALGLGLQFLLWYDEGEERNRGNFPPRFSGRQFPNYSSELNVNALELEDSALYLCASSLGGMNTEAFFGQGTRLTVV.

This rearrangement joins TRBV7-2 to TRBJ2-7; 10 bases match TRBD2. From germline, CDR1 is SGHTA and CDR2 FQGNSA. This CDR3 has 15 residues. J was trimmed by 4 bases and V by 3 bases; bases with no gene match: 6. In nucleotides, the CDR3 is TGTGCCAGCAGCTTGACCGGGACTAGCGCGTACGAGCAGTACTTC. Translated, it gives CASSLTGTSAYEQYF.

The V call is TRBV4-1, the J call TRBJ1-1, with a tentative D call TRBD1 (6 bases). CDR1 MGHRA and CDR2 YSYEKL come from the germline V gene. The CDR3 is made up of 14 amino acids. Trimming took 6 bases from V and 1 from J, leaving 12 bases between them. The CDR3 here is CASRLNRANTEAFF. CDR3 coding DNA: TGCGCCAGCAGACTGAACAGGGCGAACACTGAAGCTTTCTTT.

The chain recombines TRBV19 with TRBJ1-5, with 7 bases aligning to TRBD1. The CDR3 loop spans 19 amino acids. CDR1 and CDR2 from the germline V gene are LNHDA and SQIVND (reference sequence). V was pared by 7 bases and J by 0 bases, with 18 bases of the junction left unmatched. CDR3 in amino acids: CASTPAPDRFSYSNQPQHF. The CDR3 DNA follows: TGTGCCAGTACCCCGGCCCCGGACAGGTTTTCCTATAGCAATCAGCCCCAGCATTTT.

The genes are TRBV27 and TRBJ2-2, with 11 nucleotides matching TRBD2. Germline V CDR1 and CDR2: MNHEY, SMNVEV (reference sequence). The CDR3 is made up of 17 amino acids. V was clipped by 0 bases and J by 4 bases; unmatched bases: 4. The CDR3 is CASSLSSGRAGTGELFF. CDR3 DNA: TGTGCCAGCAGTTTATCTAGCGGGAGGGCTGGCACCGGGGAGCTGTTTTTT.

The chain employs TRBV10-3 and TRBJ2-6; 8 nucleotides agree with TRBD2. V lost 6 bases, J lost 3 bases, and 10 bases stayed unmatched. This CDR3 comprises 17 residues. Germline assignment: CDR1 ENHRY and CDR2 SYGVKD. The CDR3 coding sequence is TGTGCCATCAGGCTCCGCGGGGGGCCCAGTGGGGCCAACGTCCTGACTTTC. Residues: CAIRLRGGPSGANVLTF.

This clone was picked up one time. The chain uses TRBV7-6 and TRBJ2-3; the match to TRBD1 covers 9 bases. The CDR3 sequence is 17 residues long. Looked up from germline, CDR1 is SGHVS and CDR2 is FNYEAQ. The V gene end was trimmed by 1 base and the J gene end by 0 bases; junction bases not matched to a gene: 5. The CDR3: CASSLGGGTGSTDTQYF. The CDR3 DNA sequence: TGTGCCAGCAGCTTAGGTGGTGGGACAGGGAGCACAGATACGCAGTATTTT.

The V call is TRBV7-9, the J call TRBJ1-2; TRBD1 might be the D (6 bases). Germline-derived CDR1 and CDR2 are SEHNR and FQNEAQ (reference sequence). V was cut by 5 bases and J by 5 bases, with 24 bases left in between. The CDR3 is 17 amino acids. CDR3: CASSLEATYRVRYGYTF. CDR3 nucleotide sequence: TGTGCCAGCAGCCTCGAGGCTACCTACAGGGTTAGATATGGCTACACCTTC.

The chain is built from TRBV7-2 and TRBJ2-5; maybe TRBD2 (6 bases). The V end was cut by 5 bases, the J end by 5 bases, with 21 bases between. Per germline, CDR1 SGHTA and CDR2 FQGNSA. The CDR3 consists of 16 residues. CDR3 protein: CASSRRPGLGGETQYF. The CDR3 bases are TGTGCCAGCAGCAGAAGACCGGGACTGGGTGGGGAGACCCAGTACTTC.

The V call is TRBV28, the J call TRBJ2-3, with 9 bases identical to TRBD2. The V segment lost 2 bases and the J segment 0 bases; nucleotides outside the gene matches: 6. Per germline, CDR1 MDHEN and CDR2 SYDVKM. This CDR3 is 17 amino acids long. CDR3 sequence (DNA): TGTGCCAGCAGTTTAATAAGGACTAGCGAAAGCACAGATACGCAGTATTTT. Residues: CASSLIRTSESTDTQYF.

The chain uses TRBV9 and TRBJ2-7, with TRBD2 matching over 8 bases. J lost 5 bases, V lost 4 bases, and 11 bases had no gene match. Germline V gene data show CDR1 as SGDLS and CDR2 as YYNGEE. CDR3 size: 15 residues. This CDR3 reads CASSPRDTGRDEQYF. CDR3 sequence (DNA): TGTGCCAGCAGCCCGAGAGACACCGGGAGGGACGAGCAGTACTTC.

The chain joins TRBV6-1 to TRBJ1-1; no clear D gene. This CDR3 is 13 amino acids long. The germline V and J ends were trimmed by 6 bases and 2 bases, with 10 bases remaining between them. Germline assignment: CDR1 MNHNS and CDR2 SASEGT. The CDR3 bases are TGTGCCAGCAGAGTTGTGCGTAACACTGAAGCTTTCTTT. It codes for CASRVVRNTEAFF.

This chain links TRBV10-3 with TRBJ2-7, with D possibly being TRBD1 (5 bases). V lost 4 bases and J lost 0, with 7 bases in between. The V gene's germline CDR1 is ENHRY and CDR2 SYGVKD. The CDR3 has 13 residues. As DNA, the CDR3 is TGTGCCATCAGTGTGGACAACTCCTACGAGCAGTACTTC. This translates into CAISVDNSYEQYF.

The V call is TRBV7-9, the J call TRBJ1-4; 8 bases fit TRBD1. V lost 6 bases, J lost 8 bases, and 5 bases stayed unmatched. Per the germline V gene, CDR1 is SEHNR and CDR2 is FQNEAQ (reference sequence). There are 13 residues in the CDR3. CDR3 amino acids: CASSSGQGEKLFF. The DNA for the CDR3 is TGTGCCAGCAGTTCCGGACAGGGAGAAAAACTGTTTTTT.

The chain joins TRBV4-2 to TRBJ2-6; D might be TRBD1 (6 bases). V was shortened by 1 base and J by 0 bases, with 16 bases between the two germline ends. The CDR3 length is 19 residues. Germline V gene lookup returns CDR1 LGHNA and CDR2 YNFKEQ. CDR3 DNA sequence: TGTGCCAGCAGCCAAGGTCCGGACAGCGAATTCTCTGGGGCCAACGTCCTGACTTTC. It encodes CASSQGPDSEFSGANVLTF.

This clone is a singleton in its sample. This rearrangement joins TRBV9 to TRBJ2-5; D may be TRBD2 (6 bases). This CDR3 has 14 residues. The V gene lost 5 bases and the J gene lost 2 bases, with 13 bases spanning the gap. CDR1 and CDR2 from the germline V gene are SGDLS and YYNGEE. The CDR3 here is CASSRSGGQETQYF. DNA for the CDR3: TGTGCCAGCAGTAGAAGTGGGGGGCAAGAGACCCAGTACTTC.